These 31 T cell receptor beta chains were all obtained from the same sample, sequenced in a study of T cells in Graves' hyperthyroidism and ophthalmopathy. RNA transcripts served as the template for amplifying TCR beta CDR3 regions. During a first-round RT-PCR of the TCR CDR3, the HTBI primer set was used. TCRdb reanalysed the multiplex PCR reads using MiXCR and keeps one entry per CDR3 protein. The data contain about 360,000 distinct CDR3 sequences, over 10% of them singletons. Input material: blood. The receptors here all came from a woman in her late teens or twenties with Graves' hyperthyroidism.

Only a few counts were recorded for this clonotype. The chain links TRBV6-1 to TRBJ1-2; D is unclear. The CDR3 totals 15 residues. Germline V gives CDR1 MNHNS, CDR2 SASEGT. V was pared by 2 bases and J by 3 bases, with 13 bases between. CDR3 residues: CASSEMGSFYYGYTF. The CDR3 bases are TGTGCCAGCAGTGAAATGGGCAGCTTTTACTATGGCTACACCTTC.

CDR3 in DNA: TGTGCCAGCAGCTTAGGAAGGCCAGCCCCTAACTATGGCTACACCTTC. This encodes CASSLGRPAPNYGYTF. The chain employs TRBV5-5 and TRBJ1-2; no clear D gene. In germline, CDR1 is SGHKS, CDR2 YYEKEE (reference sequence). The V end lost 2 bases, the J end lost 0 bases, and 14 bases lay between the germline ends. There are 16 residues in the CDR3.

V gene TRBV18 combines with J gene TRBJ2-1; 9 nucleotides line up with TRBD2. The CDR3 is made up of 17 amino acids. From germline, CDR1 is KGHSH and CDR2 LQKENI. J gave up 4 bases and V 4 bases, and 11 bases lay outside the gene matches. CDR3 amino acids: CASSQRGVRQGYNEQFF. The CDR3 nucleotides are TGTGCCAGCTCACAGCGGGGGGTGAGACAGGGTTACAATGAGCAGTTCTTC.

In its sample, this clonotype was seen a few times. V gene TRBV5-1 combines with J gene TRBJ2-3; possible D gene TRBD2, 7 bases. The germline V gene has CDR1 SGHRS and CDR2 YFSETQ. The length of the CDR3 is 17 residues. Deletions cut 4 bases from V and 4 bases from J, with 22 bases between. CDR3 nucleotide sequence: TGCGCCAGCAGCCCCTCCCTCGCCGGGGGGCGAGCAGATACGCAGTATTTT. Its translation: CASSPSLAGGRADTQYF.

The table lists this clonotype with a few counts. A read error may explain this, as a much larger clone is one base away. The chain carries TRBV2 and TRBJ2-1; 10 bases align to TRBD1. CDR1 and CDR2 from the germline V gene are SNHLY and FYNNEI. The CDR3 has 16 amino acids. The CDR3 nucleotides read TGTGCCAGCAGTTACTTGGGACAGGGGATCTACAATGAGCAGCTCTTC. Translating gives CASSYLGQGIYNEQLF.

This clonotype has at least ten counts. The V gene is TRBV20-1, the J gene TRBJ1-5; tentatively, D is TRBD1 (5 bases). The germline V gene encodes CDR1 DFQATT and CDR2 SNEGSKA (reference sequence). There are 19 residues in the CDR3. V lost 1 base to trimming and J lost 2 bases, with 24 bases between them. CDR3 sequence: CSARAAYWDGPRRNQPQHF. CDR3 bases: TGCAGTGCTAGAGCCGCTTACTGGGACGGACCTCGGCGCAATCAGCCCCAGCATTTT.

This clonotype was picked up many times. This rearrangement joins TRBV28 to TRBJ1-2, with D possibly TRBD1 on 5 matching bases. CDR3 length equals 15 residues. Germline CDR1 and CDR2: MDHEN and SYDVKM. The V end lost 5 bases, the J end lost 4 bases, and 17 bases lay between the germline ends. Here the CDR3 reads CASSPLEGEGYGYTF. As DNA, the CDR3 is TGTGCCAGCAGTCCCCTTGAAGGGGAGGGCTATGGCTACACCTTC.

This clonotype was recorded once. J is TRBJ2-2 and V is TRBV3-1; 7 bases are shared with TRBD1. The V and J ends lost 0 bases and 5 bases, in that order; junction bases with no gene match: 0. The CDR3 runs 14 residues. The germline gives CDR1 LGHDT, CDR2 YNNKEL (reference sequence). CDR3 sequence: CASSQETGTGELFF. The CDR3 bases are TGTGCCAGCAGCCAAGAGACAGGGACCGGGGAGCTGTTTTTT.

This chain joins TRBV28 and TRBJ1-4; D gene unclear. Germline assignment: CDR1 MDHEN and CDR2 SYDVKM. The CDR3 extends over 15 amino acids. V lost 6 bases and J 3 bases, leaving 14 bases between the germline ends. The CDR3 here is CASRQLRVPNEKLFF. The CDR3 region has the DNA TGTGCCAGCAGACAACTCCGGGTCCCTAATGAAAAACTGTTTTTT.

This clonotype was recorded many times. The chain couples TRBV7-2 to TRBJ2-3, with 7 bases identical to TRBD2. CDR1 is SGHTA and CDR2 is FQGNSA in the germline V gene. Germline trimming cut 5 bases from V and 4 bases from J; bases unmatched to any gene: 6. This CDR3 contains 14 residues. This chain's CDR3 is CASSIVGGADTQYF. In DNA form, the CDR3 reads TGTGCCAGCAGCATCGTGGGAGGGGCAGATACGCAGTATTTT.

The sample holds a few counts of this clonotype. The CDR3 here is CASSVLWAGADTQYF. The CDR3 nucleotides are TGTGCCAGCAGTGTCCTCTGGGCAGGGGCAGATACGCAGTATTTT. This chain connects TRBV6-1 to TRBJ2-3, with D possibly matching TRBD1 (6 bases). V lost 4 bases and J lost 4, with 15 bases in between. The CDR3 has 15 amino acids. The germline V gene has CDR1 MNHNS and CDR2 SASEGT.

This clonotype was seen at least ten times. V is TRBV11-2 and J is TRBJ2-5; TRBD1 matches at 8 bases. CDR1 and CDR2 from the germline V gene are SGHAT and FQNNGV. The CDR3 runs 15 residues. The trim removed 3 bases at V and 5 bases at J, leaving 8 bases unmatched. CDR3 bases: TGTGCCAGCAGCTTCGACAGGACAGGGAGGGAGACCCAGTACTTC. Its protein product is CASSFDRTGRETQYF.

Many counts were recorded for this clonotype. The rearrangement links TRBV28 to TRBJ2-7; the match to TRBD2 covers 12 bases. V shed 0 bases and J 4 bases; nucleotides not matched to a gene: 1. From germline, CDR1 is MDHEN and CDR2 SYDVKM. There are 15 residues in the CDR3. The CDR3 DNA reads TGTGCCAGCAGTTTATGGACTAGCGGGAGTTACGAGCAGTACTTC. Its protein is CASSLWTSGSYEQYF.

This clonotype was counted many times. The gene calls are TRBV28 and TRBJ2-7, with 8 bases that match TRBD1. The CDR3 runs 15 residues. J lost 0 bases, V lost 1 base, and 2 bases had no gene match. Germline loops: CDR1 MDHEN, CDR2 SYDVKM. CDR3 in amino acids: CASSLFGQGSYEQYF. The CDR3 nucleotides are TGTGCCAGCAGTTTATTCGGACAGGGCTCCTACGAGCAGTACTTC.

As regards this clonotype: Just one base apart from a much larger clone, this may be a read error. The chain joins TRBV2 to TRBJ2-6, with D possibly being TRBD1 or TRBD2 (6 bases each). The CDR3 extends over 15 amino acids. The V gene's germline CDR1 is SNHLY and CDR2 FYNNEI. The CDR3 sequence is CAGQAQGTGADVLTF. CDR3 nucleotide sequence: TGTGCCGGACAAGCCCAGGGGACTGGGGCCGACGTCCTGACTTTC.

This clonotype showed up many times. The genes are TRBV11-2 and TRBJ2-1, with D unresolved. Per germline, CDR1 SGHAT and CDR2 FQNNGV. This CDR3 is built from 11 residues. Trimming cost V 7 bases and J 9 bases, with 10 bases left between them. CDR3 bases: TGTGCCAGCACAATAGCTGGTGAGCAGTTCTTC. Its protein is CASTIAGEQFF.

This clonotype has a count of ten or more. The chain recombines TRBV5-1 with TRBJ2-5; D not certain. Germline V gene data show CDR1 as SGHRS and CDR2 as YFSETQ. V gave up 3 bases and J gave up 3 bases, with 9 bases separating them. The CDR3 spans 13 residues. Here the CDR3 reads CASSYPPEETQYF. CDR3 coding DNA: TGCGCCAGCAGCTACCCTCCCGAAGAGACCCAGTACTTC.

In this sample, this clonotype turned up many times. The chain carries TRBV12-3 or TRBV12-4 and TRBJ1-2; D possibly corresponds to TRBD1 (6 bases). The CDR3 is 13 residues long. Between the trimmed V and J ends, which lost 6 bases and 4 bases, there was a span of 12 bases. The CDR3 sequence is CASSPGARYGYTF. In nucleotides, the CDR3 is TGTGCCAGCAGCCCAGGGGCCCGCTATGGCTACACCTTC.

This clonotype has a count of ten or more. The rearrangement links TRBV4-1 to TRBJ2-7; no clear D. This CDR3 has 15 residues. V was trimmed by 0 bases and J by 6 bases, leaving 15 bases between them. Looked up from germline, CDR1 is MGHRA and CDR2 is YSYEKL. The CDR3, as DNA: TGCGCCAGCAGCCAAGAACCGGCCAAGGGCAGCGAGCAGTACTTC. Translated, it gives CASSQEPAKGSEQYF.

This chain connects TRBV6-2 or TRBV6-3 to TRBJ2-7, with D perhaps assigned TRBD1 or TRBD2 (5 bases each). This CDR3 region has 16 residues. CDR1 and CDR2 (germline): MNHEY, SVGEGT. Trimming took off 0 bases at V and 0 bases at J, with 12 bases between the two ends. The CDR3 reads CASSYSVRDHSYEQYF. In DNA, the CDR3 is TGTGCCAGCAGTTACTCGGTCCGGGACCACTCCTACGAGCAGTACTTC.

This clonotype was detected ten times or more. This chain connects TRBV7-6 to TRBJ1-3; possible D gene TRBD1, 5 bases. Germline V gives CDR1 SGHVS, CDR2 FNYEAQ. This CDR3 contains 16 residues. V lost 4 bases and J 0 bases, leaving 13 bases between the germline ends. CDR3 loop: CASSSIRQSSGNTIYF. The CDR3 DNA follows: TGTGCCAGCAGCTCAATTAGACAGAGCTCTGGAAACACCATATATTTT.

This clonotype was seen ten or more times. The chain couples TRBV12-3 or TRBV12-4 to TRBJ2-3, with TRBD2 identical over 8 bases. Trimming removed 4 bases from V and 8 bases from J; junction bases left unmatched: 14. The CDR3 covers 16 residues. The chain's CDR3 is CASSSLAALMRGTQYF. CDR3 bases: TGTGCCAGCAGTTCACTAGCGGCCCTTATGAGGGGTACGCAGTATTTT.

The sample holds a few counts of this clonotype. The chain joins TRBV19 to TRBJ1-5, with 7 bases lining up with TRBD1. Germline V gene sequence: CDR1 LNHDA, CDR2 SQIVND (reference sequence). V was clipped by 5 bases and J by 9 bases; unmatched bases: 13. CDR3 size: 15 residues. The CDR3 DNA reads as TGTGCCAGTAGTCCGAGACAGGGAGGAGGATGGCCCCAGCATTTT. It codes for CASSPRQGGGWPQHF.

This clonotype appeared many times. The chain joins TRBV3-1 to TRBJ1-2; D is unresolved. V dropped 3 bases and J dropped 2 bases, with 7 bases sitting between them. The CDR3 has 13 amino acids. Germline values: CDR1 LGHDT, CDR2 YNNKEL (reference sequence). As DNA, the CDR3 is TGTGCCAGCAGCCAGGACGGAAACTATGGCTACACCTTC. As protein: CASSQDGNYGYTF.

V usage is TRBV28 and J usage is TRBJ1-5; D perhaps matches TRBD1 (6 bases). Trimming stripped 3 bases from V and 7 bases from J, with 13 bases between. Germline assignment: CDR1 MDHEN and CDR2 SYDVKM. This CDR3 region has 14 residues. The CDR3 DNA reads TGTGCCAGCAGTTTCTCCGGGACATGGCAGCCCCAGCATTTT. This codes for CASSFSGTWQPQHF.

This chain links TRBV4-3 with TRBJ2-7; the D gene is possibly TRBD1 (6 bases). V was trimmed by 4 bases and J by 6 bases, leaving 13 bases between them. CDR3 length: 13 residues. CDR1 is LGHNA, CDR2 YSLEER, per germline. In DNA form, the CDR3 reads TGCGCCAGCAGCCCCGGAGTAGGGGGCGAGCAGTACTTC. This sequence encodes CASSPGVGGEQYF.

Ten or more counts support this clonotype. The V gene is TRBV27, the J gene TRBJ2-7; D possibly matches TRBD1 or TRBD2 (6 bases each). This CDR3 is 15 amino acids long. The germline CDR1 and CDR2 sequences are MNHEY and SMNVEV (reference sequence). V was cut by 7 bases and J by 5 bases, with 21 bases left in between. As DNA, the CDR3 is TGTGCCAGCACCCCCTCGGGGGCTAGCGTCCACGAGCAGTACTTC. Protein: CASTPSGASVHEQYF.

This clonotype was seen many times. The chain carries TRBV27 and TRBJ1-2; 8 nucleotides agree with TRBD1. CDR1 MNHEY and CDR2 SMNVEV come from the germline V gene (reference sequence). The CDR3 runs 11 residues. Unmatched junction bases numbered 2, after V lost 8 bases and J lost 6 bases. This CDR3 is CASRQGNGYTF. The CDR3 coding sequence is TGTGCCAGCCGACAGGGGAATGGCTACACCTTC.

This clonotype has at least ten counts. The chain combines TRBV11-2 with TRBJ1-6; possible D gene TRBD1, 5 bases. The V and J ends lost 7 bases and 10 bases respectively, with 17 bases between them. CDR1 SGHAT and CDR2 FQNNGV come from the germline V gene. The CDR3 contains 14 residues. CDR3 in DNA: TGTGCCAGCAACCTGGGGGTTATGGGGTCACCCCTCCACTTT. Translation gives CASNLGVMGSPLHF.

The chain employs TRBV27 and TRBJ2-7, with 7 bases lining up with TRBD1. This CDR3 is 15 amino acids long. Germline V gene sequence: CDR1 MNHEY, CDR2 SMNVEV (reference sequence). With V trimmed by 3 bases and J by 7 bases, 12 bases remained unmatched. CDR3 amino acids: CASSLGQNGGSEQYF. In DNA form, the CDR3 reads TGTGCCAGCAGTTTGGGACAGAATGGGGGATCGGAGCAGTACTTC.

This clonotype was seen many times. The V and J genes are TRBV20-1 and TRBJ1-3; D remains ambiguous. Trimming cost V 4 bases and J 0 bases, with 4 bases left between them. The CDR3 covers 12 residues. Germline V gene sequence: CDR1 DFQATT, CDR2 SNEGSKA (reference sequence). The CDR3 sequence: CSAKHSGNTIYF. Here the CDR3 DNA reads TGCAGTGCTAAGCACTCTGGAAACACCATATATTTT.